The 18 T cell receptor beta chains presented below share a single source sample, sequenced in a study of cytomegalovirus exposure and HLA in healthy donors. Here immunoSEQ multiplex PCR was the method, and the copy in TCRdb shows in-frame clones only, minus some. This table has fewer than 120,000 clones, 88% appearing once. Sequencing was done on a sample of PBMCs. These TCRs come from a woman in her 30s in good health and CMV-seropositive.

This clone was found a few times. The CDR3 sequence is CASSEELGATDTQYF. For the CDR3, the DNA is TGTGCCAGCAGTGAAGAACTGGGAGCCACAGATACGCAGTATTTT. The J gene is TRBJ2-3, the V gene TRBV6-4, with a weak D call TRBD2 (5 bases). V lost 3 bases, J lost 2 bases, and 12 bases lay in between. Germline V gene data show CDR1 as MRHNA and CDR2 as SNTAGT. The CDR3 has 15 amino acids.

This chain uses TRBV29-1 with TRBJ2-1, with unresolved D. CDR3 length equals 12 residues. CDR1 is SQVTM and CDR2 is ANQGSEA in the germline V gene. Trimming pared 5 bases from V and 8 bases from J, leaving 13 bases between. This chain's CDR3 is CSVHFRKDEQFF. DNA of the CDR3: TGCAGCGTTCATTTCAGGAAGGATGAGCAGTTCTTC.

This chain links TRBV4-1 with TRBJ1-4; perhaps TRBD1 as D (5 bases). The CDR3 runs 17 residues. Germline V gene data show CDR1 as MGHRA and CDR2 as YSYEKL. Trimming pared 0 bases from V and 3 bases from J, leaving 14 bases between. CDR3 in DNA: TGCGCCAGCAGCCAAGAGGTGGGGCGCCTTGCTAATGAAAAACTGTTTTTT. Translating it yields CASSQEVGRLANEKLFF.

This sequence joins TRBV25-1 and TRBJ1-1; D possibly corresponds to TRBD1 (6 bases). This CDR3 has 14 residues. The V and J ends lost 10 bases and 2 bases respectively, with 17 bases between them. Germline assignment: CDR1 MGHDK and CDR2 SYGVNS. This chain's CDR3 is CATTRSGVNTEAFF. CDR3 nucleotide sequence: TGTGCCACCACGCGATCAGGGGTCAACACTGAAGCTTTCTTT. Drawing the rest from reference TRBV25-1 and TRBJ1-1, the complete variable domain is EADIYQTPRYLVIGTGKKITLECSQTMGHDKMYWYQQDPGMELHLIHYSYGVNSTEKGDLSSESTVSRIRTEHFPLTLESARPSHTSQYLCATTRSGVNTEAFFGQGTRLTVV.

J is TRBJ2-1 and V is TRBV30; D may be TRBD2 (5 bases). The CDR3 contains 15 residues. Between the trimmed V and J ends, which lost 2 bases and 1 base, there was a span of 12 bases. Germline V CDR1 and CDR2: GTSNPN, SVGIG (reference sequence). CDR3 loop: CAWSLSSGSYNEQFF. The CDR3 DNA sequence: TGTGCCTGGAGTCTAAGCTCGGGATCCTACAATGAGCAGTTCTTC.

This clone was found once. The chain carries TRBV7-2 and TRBJ2-2, with a weak D call TRBD1 (5 bases). Germline V CDR1 and CDR2: SGHTA, FQGNSA. V dropped 6 bases and J dropped 5 bases, with 10 bases sitting between them. The CDR3 has 13 amino acids. CDR3 nucleotides: TGTGCCAGCAGTCTAAGGGGTACCGGGGAGCTGTTTTTT. As protein: CASSLRGTGELFF.

The chain carries TRBV4-1 and TRBJ2-1; 8 nucleotides align to TRBD2. CDR1 is MGHRA and CDR2 is YSYEKL in the germline V gene. Losses at the gene ends were 0 bases for V and 8 bases for J; bases not matched to a gene: 9. The CDR3 contains 16 residues. The CDR3 spells CASSQDPGLDFYEQFF. The CDR3 nucleotides are TGCGCCAGCAGCCAAGATCCGGGACTAGATTTCTATGAGCAGTTCTTC.

The gene calls are TRBV4-3 and TRBJ2-1; 7 nucleotides match TRBD2. Germline assignment: CDR1 LGHNA and CDR2 YSLEER. The CDR3 spans 16 residues. Trimming cost V 0 bases and J 4 bases; bases outside gene matches: 6. CDR3 in amino acids: CASSQDVTGGYNEQFF. The CDR3, as DNA: TGCGCCAGCAGCCAAGATGTGACGGGGGGATACAATGAGCAGTTCTTC.

The sample holds a few counts of this clone. DNA for the CDR3: TGTGCCAGCAGCTACAGGGGGGGTAGCTCTGGGGCCAACGTCCTGACTTTC. Protein: CASSYRGGSSGANVLTF. The chain employs TRBV5-6 and TRBJ2-6; possible D gene TRBD1, 8 bases. Trimming cost V 3 bases and J 0 bases, with 13 bases left between them. CDR3 length: 17 residues. Looked up from germline, CDR1 is SGHDT and CDR2 is YYEEEE.

The chain joins TRBV23-1 to TRBJ1-1; D is unresolved. TRBV23-1 is an ORF, and what it does is uncertain. This CDR3 has 14 residues. V was trimmed by 3 bases and J by 5 bases, leaving 13 bases between them. CDR3 sequence (DNA): TGCGCCAGCAGTCAGTACAGAATCCGGACTGAAGCTTTCTTT. The encoded protein is CASSQYRIRTEAFF.

This chain uses TRBV5-1 with TRBJ2-7; D perhaps matches TRBD2 (6 bases). Trimming removed 4 bases from V and 6 bases from J, with 26 bases in between. Germline V gene data show CDR1 as SGHRS and CDR2 as YFSETQ. The CDR3 consists of 17 residues. CDR3 bases: TGCGCCAGCAGCCCTGAGAGAGGACTACGACGCCCTTCCGAGCAGTACTTC. Translated, it gives CASSPERGLRRPSEQYF.

The J gene is TRBJ1-4, the V gene TRBV7-3; 7 bases line up with TRBD1. Trimming took 2 bases from V and 8 from J; bases not matched to a gene: 8. The CDR3 runs 15 residues. CDR1 and CDR2 (germline): SGHTA, FQGTGA. The CDR3 DNA sequence: TGTGCCAGCAGCTTATCGAGAGGGGGCTGGGAAAAACTGTTTTTT. Residues: CASSLSRGGWEKLFF. Variable domain in full (rest from reference TRBV7-3 and TRBJ1-4): GAGVSQTPSNKVTEKGKYVELRCDPISGHTALYWYRQSLGQGPEFLIYFQGTGAADDSGLPNDRFFAVRPEGSVSTLKIQRTERGDSAVYLCASSLSRGGWEKLFFGSGTQLSVL.

The chain has TRBV6-5 and TRBJ1-3; no firm D call. This CDR3 has 12 residues. Germline CDR1 and CDR2: MNHEY and SVGAGI. Trimming shortened V by 6 bases and J by 3 bases, and 6 bases separated the two germline ends. The CDR3 protein is CASSSFGNTIYF. In DNA form, the CDR3 reads TGTGCCAGCAGCTCGTTTGGAAACACCATATATTTT.

The rearrangement joins TRBV28 to TRBJ1-3; a weak D match, TRBD1 (5 bases). This CDR3 comprises 16 residues. Trimming pared 1 base from V and 1 base from J, leaving 11 bases between. Germline CDR1 is MDHEN and CDR2 is SYDVKM. CDR3 protein: CASSLLGGISGNTIYF. CDR3 sequence (DNA): TGTGCCAGCAGTTTATTGGGGGGAATATCTGGAAACACCATATATTTT.

In nucleotides, the CDR3 is TGTGCCAGCAGCTTAGGCAAGTGGCTAGCGGGGAACACCGGGGAGCTGTTTTTT. It specifies CASSLGKWLAGNTGELFF. V and J are TRBV7-2 and TRBJ2-2; 8 nucleotides line up with TRBD2. With V trimmed by 1 base and J by 1 base, 8 bases remained unmatched. Looked up from germline, CDR1 is SGHTA and CDR2 is FQGNSA. This CDR3 has 18 amino acids.

This clone has just one count. The V call is TRBV27, the J call TRBJ2-1, with D perhaps TRBD2 (5 bases). The V end lost 7 bases, the J end lost 7 bases, and 14 bases lay between the germline ends. CDR3 length: 13 residues. Germline CDR1 reads MNHEY; CDR2 reads SMNVEV (reference sequence). DNA for the CDR3: TGTGCCAGCAACGGGGTAGTTTCGAATGAGCAGTTCTTC. This translates into CASNGVVSNEQFF.

This chain joins TRBV11-3 and TRBJ1-1; no definite D call. V gave up 5 bases and J gave up 3 bases, with 10 bases separating them. The CDR3 has 13 residues. CDR1 SGHNT and CDR2 YENEEA come from the germline V gene. The CDR3 DNA sequence: TGTGCCAGCAGCGGTGCGGACTACACTGAAGCTTTCTTT. This gives the protein CASSGADYTEAFF.

V is TRBV11-2 and J is TRBJ2-3; TRBD2 might be the D (5 bases). Germline V gene data show CDR1 as SGHAT and CDR2 as FQNNGV. There are 16 residues in the CDR3. With 5 bases removed from V and 0 bases from J, the gap between germline ends came to 15 bases. In DNA form, the CDR3 reads TGTGCCAGCAGCCTAACGGCGGGCTCTAGCACAGATACGCAGTATTTT. Its protein is CASSLTAGSSTDTQYF.